This is a list of T cell receptor beta chains from one sample in a study of monozygotic twins with inflammatory bowel disease. TCRdb reanalyzed the 5' RACE reads and collapses them to one entry per CDR3 protein, without DNA. The repertoire shows a few hundred thousand distinct CDR3 sequences; the top ten hold just over 2.5%. The sequenced material came from blood. Receptor source: a human donor with ulcerative colitis or Crohn's disease, or a healthy co-twin of an affected twin (not recorded which). The CDR3 runs from the conserved cysteine through the conserved F or W. The order of the fields is J gene, CDR3 length, V gene, CDR3 protein.

TRBJ2-1	15	TRBV5-1	CASSLAGAIYNEQFF
TRBJ1-1	12	TRBV28	CASSFQTAEAFF
TRBJ1-6	17	TRBV20-1	CSAIRSKGGSYNSPLHF
TRBJ2-3	15	TRBV7-3	CASSRERGNTDTQYF
TRBJ2-5	13	TRBV29-1	CSDTHLPRETQYF
TRBJ2-2	12	TRBV19	CASRQNTGELFF
TRBJ2-1	13	TRBV20-1	CSPVAGVNNEQFF
TRBJ2-7	14	TRBV4-1	CASSRGGQTYEQYF
TRBJ1-4	15	TRBV12-3/TRBV12-4	CASRPDRGEDEKLFF
TRBJ2-7	15	TRBV5-4	CASSHAETGVREQYF
TRBJ1-5	16	TRBV28	CASSLRSGGRNQPQHF
TRBJ2-1	14	TRBV15	CATSRDLERAEQFF
TRBJ1-6	14	TRBV11-2	CASSLETGGSPLHF
TRBJ2-2	13	TRBV6-2/TRBV6-3	CASSYLNTGELFF
TRBJ2-2	15	TRBV9	CASSERGRDTGELFF
TRBJ2-7	16	TRBV4-2	CASSQDGTSLIYEQYF
TRBJ2-2	16	TRBV7-9	CASSPRGLQRTGELFF
TRBJ2-7	14	TRBV5-1	CASASSVSSYEQYF
TRBJ1-3	14	TRBV12-3/TRBV12-4	CASSLDRRRDTIYF
TRBJ1-1	15	TRBV19	CASQPRNGLNTEAFF
TRBJ2-1	16	TRBV4-2	CASSQQLAGPFGEQFF
TRBJ2-3	13	TRBV4-3	CASSRRGGDTQYF
TRBJ1-6	17	TRBV27	CASSSGPAIPRNSPLHF
TRBJ2-1	15	TRBV5-1	CASSYTLDSYNEQFF
TRBJ1-3	15	TRBV7-6	CASSLVEGIGNTIYF
TRBJ2-3	16	TRBV7-9	CASSLFARGGPDTQYF
TRBJ2-7	14	TRBV27	CASSSDLQVGEQYF
TRBJ2-1	16	TRBV24-1	CATSDPTAGVFNEQFF
TRBJ2-5	14	TRBV3-1	CASSLGQGRETQYF
TRBJ1-1	16	TRBV28	CASSFFGGLLGTEAFF
TRBJ1-2	14	TRBV4-1	CASSQESDYYGYTF
TRBJ1-1	18	TRBV11-1	CASSVLSGTGGLFTEAFF
TRBJ1-3	14	TRBV5-1	CASSLEDVANTICF
TRBJ2-1	16	TRBV27	CASSLRPTGLANEQFF
TRBJ2-1	14	TRBV5-1	CASSLSVGTNEQFF
TRBJ1-4	14	TRBV18	CASSRGILNEKLFF
TRBJ2-2	13	TRBV7-7	CASILSGAGELFF
TRBJ2-5	15	TRBV11-2	CASSLARRVGETQYF
TRBJ1-1	12	TRBV3-1	CASSQQGNEAFF
TRBJ1-2	14	TRBV7-2	CASSLGGPLRGYTF
TRBJ2-2	15	TRBV12-3/TRBV12-4	CASSLMSLGSGELFF